This T cell receptor (beta chain) emerged from a study of CD8 T cells in ankylosing spondylitis. Study conclusions and caveats: Within ankylosing spondylitis blood, a TCR beta motif made up of roughly eight highly homologous variants appeared to be characteristic.

Construction of TCR beta libraries was performed using quantitative 5'-RACE with molecular barcodes. Via MiXCR, TCRdb re-called the 5' RACE reads, giving one row per CDR3 protein. The table has some 330,000 distinct CDR3 sequences, approximately 8.2% seen once. This clonotype occurred many times. The antigen is unknown. V lost 7 bases, J lost 0 bases, and 9 bases lay in between. The V gene's germline CDR1 is MNHNS and CDR2 SASEGT. The CDR3 contains 13 residues. V and J are TRBV6-1 and TRBJ1-1, with D unresolved. Sequencing used blood, either unsorted or a sorted T cell fraction (not recorded which). The source is a male donor with ankylosing spondylitis. The CDR3 bases are TGTGCCAGCACCTCACTTGTGAACACTGAAGCTTTCTTT. The encoded protein is CASTSLVNTEAFF.